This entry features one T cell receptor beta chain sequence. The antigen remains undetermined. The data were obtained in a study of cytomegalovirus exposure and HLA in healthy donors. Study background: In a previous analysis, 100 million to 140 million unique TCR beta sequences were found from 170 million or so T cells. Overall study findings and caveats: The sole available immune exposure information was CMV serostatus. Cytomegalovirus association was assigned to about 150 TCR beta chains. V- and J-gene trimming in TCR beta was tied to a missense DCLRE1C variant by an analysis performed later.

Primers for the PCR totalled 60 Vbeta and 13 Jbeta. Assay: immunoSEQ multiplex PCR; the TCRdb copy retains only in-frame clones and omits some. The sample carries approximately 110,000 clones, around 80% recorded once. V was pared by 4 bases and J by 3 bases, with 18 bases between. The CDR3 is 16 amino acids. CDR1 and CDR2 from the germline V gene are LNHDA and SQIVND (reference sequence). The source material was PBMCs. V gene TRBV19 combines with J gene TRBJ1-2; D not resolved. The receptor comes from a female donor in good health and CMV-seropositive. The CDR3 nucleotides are TGTGCCAGTAGTACCCCTCGGGGTGATGGGTACTATGGCTACACCTTC. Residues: CASSTPRGDGYYGYTF.